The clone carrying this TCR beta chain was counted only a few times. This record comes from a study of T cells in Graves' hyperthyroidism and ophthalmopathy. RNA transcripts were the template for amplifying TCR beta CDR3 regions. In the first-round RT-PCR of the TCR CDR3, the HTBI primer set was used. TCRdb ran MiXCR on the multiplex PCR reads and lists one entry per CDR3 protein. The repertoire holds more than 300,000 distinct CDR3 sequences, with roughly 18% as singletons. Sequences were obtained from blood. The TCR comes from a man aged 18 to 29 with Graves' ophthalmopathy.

In nucleotides, the CDR3 is TGTGCCAGCAGTAACCGGGACCTTGGCACAGATACGCAGTATTTT. It is translated as CASSNRDLGTDTQYF. The chain uses TRBV6-5 and TRBJ2-3; possibly TRBD1 or TRBD2 for D (5 bases each). Germline values: CDR1 MNHEY, CDR2 SVGAGI. The V gene lost 5 bases and the J gene lost 1 base, with 13 bases spanning the gap. The CDR3 length is 15 residues.